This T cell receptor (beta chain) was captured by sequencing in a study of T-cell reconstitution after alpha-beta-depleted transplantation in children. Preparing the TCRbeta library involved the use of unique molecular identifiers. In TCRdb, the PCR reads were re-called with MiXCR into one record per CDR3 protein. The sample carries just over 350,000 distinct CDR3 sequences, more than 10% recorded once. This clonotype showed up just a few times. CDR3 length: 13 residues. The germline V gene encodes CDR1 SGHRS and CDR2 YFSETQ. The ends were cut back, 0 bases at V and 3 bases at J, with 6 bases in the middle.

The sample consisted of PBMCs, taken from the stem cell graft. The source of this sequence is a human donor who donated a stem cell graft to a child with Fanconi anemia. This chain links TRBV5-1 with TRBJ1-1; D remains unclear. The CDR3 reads CASSLEPDTEAFF. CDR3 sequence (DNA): TGCGCCAGCAGCTTGGAACCGGACACTGAAGCTTTCTTT.